This record looks at one T cell receptor beta chain sequence and its context. Its cognate antigen is unknown. Produced via immunoSEQ multiplex PCR; TCRdb's table is partial and in-frame only. The profile shows roughly 64,000 clones, around 87% of them singletons. The data originate from a study of Tregs in tolerant kidney transplant recipients. Overall study findings and caveats: Few patients were studied, so findings need validation in larger groups. Donor-specific Treg expansion exceeded global Treg expansion in tolerant patients, suggesting antigen drive.

Recipients received nonmyeloablative bone marrow transplants from related graft donors, with transient mixed chimerism. Thawed PBMCs were FACS-sorted into unstimulated CD4+CD25+CD127- regulatory T cells, CD4+CD25- non-regulatory cells, CD4 and CD8 cells. The source is a human patient who received a combined kidney and bone marrow transplant. The graft donor may have contributed some T cells. The source was CD4+ T cells from blood (PBMCs), collected 6 months after the transplant.

The CDR3 DNA sequence: TGTGCCAGCAGCACGCAGGGCTCCACTGAAGCTTTCTTT. Translation: CASSTQGSTEAFF. The gene calls are TRBV6-1 and TRBJ1-1, with a weak D call TRBD1 (5 bases). Trimming left V 6 bases short and J 4 bases short, with 12 bases between. This CDR3 region has 13 residues. Germline V gene sequence: CDR1 MNHNS, CDR2 SASEGT.